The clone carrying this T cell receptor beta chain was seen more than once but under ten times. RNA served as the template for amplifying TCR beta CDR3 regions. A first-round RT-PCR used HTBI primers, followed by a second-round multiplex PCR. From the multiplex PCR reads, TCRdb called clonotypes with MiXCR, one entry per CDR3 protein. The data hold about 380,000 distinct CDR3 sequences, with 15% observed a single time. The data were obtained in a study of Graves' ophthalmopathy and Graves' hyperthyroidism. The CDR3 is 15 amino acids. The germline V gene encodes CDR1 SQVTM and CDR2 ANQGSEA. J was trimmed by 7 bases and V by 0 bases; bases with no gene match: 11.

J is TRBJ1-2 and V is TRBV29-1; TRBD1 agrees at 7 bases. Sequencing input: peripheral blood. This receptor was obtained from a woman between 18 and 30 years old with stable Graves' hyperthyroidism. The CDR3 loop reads CSVEDQGVQSAGYTF. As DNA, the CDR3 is TGCAGCGTTGAAGATCAGGGGGTGCAGTCGGCTGGCTACACCTTC.